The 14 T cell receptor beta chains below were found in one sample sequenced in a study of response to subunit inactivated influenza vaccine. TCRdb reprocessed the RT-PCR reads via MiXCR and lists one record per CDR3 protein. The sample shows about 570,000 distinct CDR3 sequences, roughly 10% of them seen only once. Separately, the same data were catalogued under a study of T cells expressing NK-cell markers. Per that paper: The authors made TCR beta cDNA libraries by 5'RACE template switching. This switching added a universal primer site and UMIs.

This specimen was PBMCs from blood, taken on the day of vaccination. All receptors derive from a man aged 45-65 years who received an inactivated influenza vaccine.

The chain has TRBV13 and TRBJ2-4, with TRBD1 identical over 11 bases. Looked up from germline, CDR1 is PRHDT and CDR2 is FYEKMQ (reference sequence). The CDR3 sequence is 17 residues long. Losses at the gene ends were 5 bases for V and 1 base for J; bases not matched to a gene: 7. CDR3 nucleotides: TGTGCCAGCAGCACCCGGACAGGGGGCTCTGCCAAAAACATTCAGTACTTC. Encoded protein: CASSTRTGGSAKNIQYF. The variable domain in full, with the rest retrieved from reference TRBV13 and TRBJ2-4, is AAGVIQSPRHLIKEKRETATLKCYPIPRHDTVYWYQQGPGQDPQFLISFYEKMQSDKGSIPDRFSAQQFSDYHSELNMSSLELGDSALYFCASSTRTGGSAKNIQYFGAGTRLSVL.

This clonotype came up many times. As DNA, the CDR3 is TGTGCCACCACCTCCGGGCGGGGGGACACAGATACGCAGTATTTT. Translating it yields CATTSGRGDTDTQYF. The V call is TRBV24-1, the J call TRBJ2-3; 8 nucleotides line up with TRBD2. With 8 bases clipped from V and 2 bases from J, the junction kept 8 bases outside the gene matches. This CDR3 comprises 15 residues. Looked up from germline, CDR1 is KGHDR and CDR2 is SFDVKD.

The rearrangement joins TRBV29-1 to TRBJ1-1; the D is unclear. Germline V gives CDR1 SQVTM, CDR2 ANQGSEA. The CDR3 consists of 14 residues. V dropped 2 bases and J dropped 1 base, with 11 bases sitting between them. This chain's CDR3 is CSVEPLGRNTEAFF. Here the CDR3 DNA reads TGCAGCGTTGAACCCCTAGGACGGAACACTGAAGCTTTCTTT.

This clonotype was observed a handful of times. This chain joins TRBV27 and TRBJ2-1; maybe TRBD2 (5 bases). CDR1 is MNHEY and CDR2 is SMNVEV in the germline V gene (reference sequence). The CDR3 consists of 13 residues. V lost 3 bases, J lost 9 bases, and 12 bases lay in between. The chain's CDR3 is CASSFDGRGEQFF. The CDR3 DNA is TGTGCCAGCAGTTTCGATGGGAGAGGTGAGCAGTTCTTC.

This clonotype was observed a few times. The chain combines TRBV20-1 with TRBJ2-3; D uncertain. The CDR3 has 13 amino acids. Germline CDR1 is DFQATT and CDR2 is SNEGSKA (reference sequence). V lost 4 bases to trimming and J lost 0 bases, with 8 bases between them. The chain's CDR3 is CSATGPSTDTQYF. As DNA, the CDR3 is TGCAGTGCTACCGGCCCTAGCACAGATACGCAGTATTTT.

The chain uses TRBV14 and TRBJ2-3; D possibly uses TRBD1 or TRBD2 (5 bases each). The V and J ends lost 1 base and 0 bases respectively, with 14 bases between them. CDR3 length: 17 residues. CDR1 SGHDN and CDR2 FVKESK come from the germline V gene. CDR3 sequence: CASSQAGPTTSTDTQYF. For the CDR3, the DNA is TGTGCCAGCAGCCAAGCGGGACCGACCACTAGCACAGATACGCAGTATTTT.

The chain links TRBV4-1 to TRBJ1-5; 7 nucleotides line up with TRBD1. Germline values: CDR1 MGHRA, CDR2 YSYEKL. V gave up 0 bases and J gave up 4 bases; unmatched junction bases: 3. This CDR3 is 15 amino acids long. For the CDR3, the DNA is TGCGCCAGCAGCCAAGATCGGACAGGAAATCAGCCCCAGCATTTT. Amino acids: CASSQDRTGNQPQHF.

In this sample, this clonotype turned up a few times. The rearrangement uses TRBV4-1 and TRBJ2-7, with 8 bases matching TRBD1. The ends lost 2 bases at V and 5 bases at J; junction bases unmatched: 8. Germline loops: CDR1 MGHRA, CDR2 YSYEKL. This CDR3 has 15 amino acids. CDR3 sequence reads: CASSQLKGQDNEQYF. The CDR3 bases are TGCGCCAGCAGCCAATTGAAGGGACAGGATAACGAGCAGTACTTC.

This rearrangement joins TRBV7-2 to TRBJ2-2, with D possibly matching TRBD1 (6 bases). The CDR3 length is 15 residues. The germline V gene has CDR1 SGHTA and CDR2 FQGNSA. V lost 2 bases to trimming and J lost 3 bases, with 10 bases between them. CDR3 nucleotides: TGTGCCAGCAGCTTACAAGCAGGGGACACCGGGGAGCTGTTTTTT. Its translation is CASSLQAGDTGELFF.

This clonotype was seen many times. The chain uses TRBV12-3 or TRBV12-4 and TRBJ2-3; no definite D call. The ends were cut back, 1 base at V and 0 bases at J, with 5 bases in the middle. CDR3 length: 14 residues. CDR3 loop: CASSLDSSTDTQYF. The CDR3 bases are TGTGCCAGCAGTTTAGATTCTAGCACAGATACGCAGTATTTT.

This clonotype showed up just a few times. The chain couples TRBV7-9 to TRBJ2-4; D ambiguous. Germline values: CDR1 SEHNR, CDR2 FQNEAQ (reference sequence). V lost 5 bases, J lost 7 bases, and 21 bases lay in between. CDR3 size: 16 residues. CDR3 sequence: CASSPLGTRPGNIQYF. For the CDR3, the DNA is TGTGCCAGCAGCCCCCTGGGCACGCGTCCTGGGAACATTCAGTACTTC.

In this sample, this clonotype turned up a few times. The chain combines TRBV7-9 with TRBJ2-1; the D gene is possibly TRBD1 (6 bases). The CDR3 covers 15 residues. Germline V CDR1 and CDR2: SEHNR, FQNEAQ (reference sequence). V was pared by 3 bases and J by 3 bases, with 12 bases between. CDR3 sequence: CASSFVRQDYNEQFF. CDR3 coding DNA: TGTGCCAGCAGCTTCGTAAGACAGGACTACAATGAGCAGTTCTTC.

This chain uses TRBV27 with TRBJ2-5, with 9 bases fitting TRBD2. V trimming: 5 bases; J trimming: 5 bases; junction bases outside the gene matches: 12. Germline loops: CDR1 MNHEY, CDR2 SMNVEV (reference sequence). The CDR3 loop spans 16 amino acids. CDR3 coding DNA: TGTGCCAGCAGTCCGCTCGGACTAGCGCGTAATGAGACCCAGTACTTC. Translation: CASSPLGLARNETQYF.

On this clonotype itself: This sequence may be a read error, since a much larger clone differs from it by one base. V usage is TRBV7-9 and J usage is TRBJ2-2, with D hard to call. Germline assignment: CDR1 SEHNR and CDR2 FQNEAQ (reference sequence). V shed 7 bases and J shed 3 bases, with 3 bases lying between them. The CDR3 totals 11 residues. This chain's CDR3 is CASTYTGELFF. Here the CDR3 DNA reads TGTGCCAGCACCTACACCGGGGAGCTGTTTTTT.